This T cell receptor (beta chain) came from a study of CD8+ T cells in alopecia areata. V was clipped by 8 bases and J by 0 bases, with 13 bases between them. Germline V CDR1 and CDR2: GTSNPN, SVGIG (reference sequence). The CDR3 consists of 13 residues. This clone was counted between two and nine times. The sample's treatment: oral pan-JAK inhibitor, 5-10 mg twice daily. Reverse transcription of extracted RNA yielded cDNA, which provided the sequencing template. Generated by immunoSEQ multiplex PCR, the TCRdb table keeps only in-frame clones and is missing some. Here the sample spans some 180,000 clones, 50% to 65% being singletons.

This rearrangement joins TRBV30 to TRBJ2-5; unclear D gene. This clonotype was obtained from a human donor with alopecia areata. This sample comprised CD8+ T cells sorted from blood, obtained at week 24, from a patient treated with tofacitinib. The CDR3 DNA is TGTGCCCTACAAACAGATGACCAAGAGACCCAGTACTTC. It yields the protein CALQTDDQETQYF. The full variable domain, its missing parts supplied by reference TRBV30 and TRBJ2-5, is SQTIHQWPATLVQPVGSPLSLECTVEGTSNPNLYWYRQAAGRGLQLLFYSVGIGQISSEVPQNLSASRPQDRQFILSSKKLLLSDSGFYLCALQTDDQETQYFGPGTRLLVL.